This T cell receptor (beta chain) was captured in a study of blood T cell repertoires in COVID-19. Study context: Italy, Spain and the United States were the sources of the convalescent and acute COVID-19 samples. T cells, B-cell-depleted T cells, or PBMCs provided the cDNA or gDNA that served as material.

This CDR3 spans 19 amino acids. Trimming removed 2 bases at V and 3 bases at J, with 22 bases between. Germline CDR1 is SGHVS and CDR2 is FQNEAQ. Sequencing used immunoSEQ multiplex PCR; TCRdb keeps in-frame clones, though not all of them. Of approximately 100,000 clones detected, approximately 90% appear once; the ten largest clones hold over 0.95%. This clone has a single count. The sequence derives from a man aged 60 to 69 with acute or convalescent COVID-19. Sequences were obtained from peripheral blood. This chain uses TRBV7-8 with TRBJ2-2; D possibly corresponds to TRBD2 (6 bases). The CDR3 region is CASSLSLEGWGKDTGELFF. DNA for the CDR3: TGTGCCAGCAGCTTAAGCCTGGAGGGATGGGGGAAGGACACCGGGGAGCTGTTTTTT.